The 27 T cell receptor beta chains in this list originate from one sample, sequenced in a study of blood T cell repertoires in COVID-19. The data were produced by immunoSEQ multiplex PCR, yet TCRdb's version contains in-frame clones alone and is incomplete. The sample lists approximately 30,000 clones, approximately 80% occurring once. Sequencing input: peripheral blood. The receptors derive from an older woman with acute or convalescent COVID-19.

The chain carries TRBV15 and TRBJ2-6, with TRBD2 identical over 8 bases. After removal of 3 bases from V and 5 bases from J, the junction contained 3 bases not matched to a gene. The CDR3 is 15 residues long. The germline gives CDR1 LNHNV, CDR2 YYDKDF (reference sequence). The CDR3 protein is CATSRSGGRANVLTF. CDR3 DNA sequence: TGTGCCACCAGCAGGAGCGGGGGTCGGGCCAACGTCCTGACTTTC.

This clone has only one observation. J is TRBJ1-1 and V is TRBV19; 9 bases agree with TRBD1. CDR1 and CDR2 from the germline V gene are LNHDA and SQIVND (reference sequence). V dropped 6 bases and J dropped 6; count of bases not matched to a gene: 11. This CDR3 is 15 amino acids long. Written as DNA, the CDR3 is TGTGCCAGTAGCACAGGGGGCGGTGGGGTCCCTGAAGCTTTCTTT. This gives the protein CASSTGGGGVPEAFF.

The rearrangement uses TRBV28 and TRBJ1-2; TRBD1 matches 7 bases. In germline, CDR1 is MDHEN, CDR2 SYDVKM. After removal of 7 bases from V and 8 bases from J, the junction contained 10 bases not matched to a gene. There are 13 residues in the CDR3. The CDR3 DNA sequence: TGTGCCAGCACCTTTCAGGGGGTGGAAGGCTACACCTTC. Residues: CASTFQGVEGYTF.

This chain connects TRBV9 to TRBJ2-2; D is perhaps TRBD1 (5 bases). This CDR3 contains 15 residues. Germline CDR1 SGDLS, CDR2 YYNGEE. The V end lost 5 bases, the J end lost 5 bases, and 16 bases lay between the germline ends. The CDR3 loop is CASSETLRGTGELFF. CDR3 DNA sequence: TGTGCCAGCAGTGAGACTTTAAGGGGTACCGGGGAGCTGTTTTTT.

The genes are TRBV5-6 and TRBJ2-2, with a weak D call TRBD2 (7 bases). This CDR3 comprises 16 residues. The germline CDR1 and CDR2 sequences are SGHDT and YYEEEE. Trimming took off 0 bases at V and 6 bases at J, with 15 bases between the two ends. The CDR3 nucleotides are TGTGCCAGCAGCTTGGATCCAGGGGAGGGCTCCGGGGAGCTGTTTTTT. Its translation: CASSLDPGEGSGELFF.

This sequence joins TRBV6-2 or TRBV6-3 and TRBJ2-7; 11 bases are a match to TRBD1. The CDR3 has 13 amino acids. V shed 5 bases and J 12 bases; nucleotides not matched to a gene: 9. The germline CDR1 and CDR2 sequences are MNHEY and SVGEGT. This CDR3 is CASSTGTGGASYF. The CDR3 nucleotides read TGTGCCAGCAGTACCGGGACAGGGGGTGCGTCGTACTTC.

This clone was seen a few times. V and J are TRBV2 and TRBJ1-1; D is ambiguous. With 6 bases removed from V and 3 bases from J, the gap between germline ends came to 11 bases. The V gene's germline CDR1 is SNHLY and CDR2 FYNNEI. The length of the CDR3 is 13 residues. The DNA for the CDR3 is TGTGCCAGCAGCCACTTCGTAGACACTGAAGCTTTCTTT. Its translation: CASSHFVDTEAFF.

The chain couples TRBV18 to TRBJ1-2, with TRBD1 matching 8 bases. Germline CDR1 reads KGHSH; CDR2 reads LQKENI. After removal of 3 bases from V and 7 bases from J, the junction contained 7 bases not matched to a gene. This CDR3 has 14 amino acids. The CDR3 loop reads CASSPRTGFSGYTF. The CDR3 DNA follows: TGTGCCAGCTCACCCCGGACAGGGTTTAGTGGCTACACCTTC.

This clone was recorded once. The chain links TRBV27 to TRBJ2-3; D uncertain. V gave up 5 bases and J gave up 6 bases, with 15 bases separating them. There are 14 residues in the CDR3. The germline CDR1 and CDR2 sequences are MNHEY and SMNVEV (reference sequence). The CDR3 sequence is CASSTSGHPDTQYF. CDR3 bases: TGTGCCAGCAGTACATCGGGTCACCCGGATACGCAGTATTTT.

This clone was observed a few times. The rearrangement uses TRBV2 and TRBJ1-3; 10 bases align to TRBD1. CDR3 length: 15 residues. From germline, CDR1 is SNHLY and CDR2 FYNNEI. With 4 bases clipped from V and 4 bases from J, the junction kept 4 bases outside the gene matches. CDR3 in DNA: TGTGCCAGCAGTGGACAGGGGGCGAGAGGAAACACCATATATTTT. Protein: CASSGQGARGNTIYF.

J is TRBJ1-4 and V is TRBV24-1; tentative D call: TRBD1 (6 bases). CDR3 size: 17 residues. Trimming pared 7 bases from V and 0 bases from J, leaving 17 bases between. Germline CDR1 KGHDR, CDR2 SFDVKD. CDR3: CATSETTRQATNEKLFF. The CDR3 coding sequence is TGTGCCACCAGCGAAACCACCCGACAGGCAACTAATGAAAAACTGTTTTTT.

The chain has TRBV2 and TRBJ1-2, with 7 positions matching TRBD1. Trimming cost V 5 bases and J 7 bases; bases outside gene matches: 7. Per germline, CDR1 SNHLY and CDR2 FYNNEI. This CDR3 region has 13 residues. CDR3 protein: CASSLDRETGYTF. The DNA of the CDR3 is TGTGCCAGCAGTTTAGACAGGGAAACTGGCTACACCTTC.

This sequence joins TRBV25-1 and TRBJ2-7; 8 bases are a match to TRBD2. CDR3 length equals 12 residues. The germline V gene encodes CDR1 MGHDK and CDR2 SYGVNS. Germline trimming cut 5 bases from V and 6 bases from J; bases unmatched to any gene: 3. This CDR3 reads CASSFAGGEQYF. In nucleotides, the CDR3 is TGTGCCAGCAGTTTTGCGGGGGGCGAGCAGTACTTC.

The chain is built from TRBV5-5 and TRBJ2-7; TRBD2 might be the D (6 bases). Germline lookup yields CDR1 SGHKS and CDR2 YYEKEE (reference sequence). V lost 6 bases and J lost 3, with 16 bases in between. The CDR3 loop spans 14 amino acids. The CDR3 DNA reads as TGTGCCAGCACTAATGAGCGGGTCGGCTACGAGCAGTACTTC. Amino acids: CASTNERVGYEQYF.

This clone was counted a few times. The chain joins TRBV21-1 to TRBJ1-5. TRBV21-1 counts as a pseudogene. This CDR3 contains 17 residues. The CDR3 sequence is CASPPLWGGDSNQPQHF. In DNA, the CDR3 is TGTGCCAGCCCCCCCCTCTGGGGAGGGGATAGCAATCAGCCCCAGCATTTT.

In this sample, this clone is medium-sized. The genes are TRBV7-2 and TRBJ1-4; 11 positions agree with TRBD1. The CDR3 covers 15 residues. After removal of 5 bases from V and 4 bases from J, the junction contained 3 bases not matched to a gene. CDR1 is SGHTA and CDR2 is FQGNSA in the germline V gene. In DNA, the CDR3 is TGTGCCAGCAGCAGGGACAGGGGGAGTAATGAAAAACTGTTTTTT. The encoded protein is CASSRDRGSNEKLFF.

The chain uses TRBV30 and TRBJ1-5; 7 bases fit TRBD1. The germline V gene has CDR1 GTSNPN and CDR2 SVGIG (reference sequence). The CDR3 has 14 amino acids. Trimming cost V 0 bases and J 7 bases; bases outside gene matches: 6. CDR3 in amino acids: CAWSVGQMDQPQHF. CDR3 bases: TGTGCCTGGAGTGTGGGACAGATGGACCAGCCCCAGCATTTT.

This chain links TRBV7-9 with TRBJ1-1; maybe TRBD1 (6 bases). Trimming removed 7 bases at V and 6 bases at J, with 18 bases between. This CDR3 region has 14 residues. Germline CDR1 and CDR2: SEHNR and FQNEAQ (reference sequence). The CDR3 bases are TGTGCCAGCACGCTACCGGAAGGGGGGGCTGAAGCTTTCTTT. It is translated as CASTLPEGGAEAFF. The full variable domain, rest sourced from reference TRBV7-9 and TRBJ1-1, is DTGVSQNPRHKITKRGQNVTFRCDPISEHNRLYWYRQTLGQGPEFLTYFQNEAQLEKSRLLSDRFSAERPKGSFSTLEIQRTEQGDSAMYLCASTLPEGGAEAFFGQGTRLTVV.

The chain joins TRBV5-4 to TRBJ1-6, with 7 bases matching TRBD1. Germline assignment: CDR1 SGHNT and CDR2 YYREEE (reference sequence). The CDR3 consists of 18 residues. The J segment lost 0 bases and the V segment lost 4 bases, leaving 10 bases of the junction unmatched. The CDR3: CASSPGGAVGSYNSPLHF. CDR3 in DNA: TGTGCCAGCAGCCCAGGGGGAGCTGTGGGCTCCTATAATTCACCCCTCCACTTT.

The rearrangement uses TRBV29-1 and TRBJ1-5; TRBD1 agrees at 10 bases. The V segment lost 7 bases and the J segment 5 bases; nucleotides outside the gene matches: 8. Germline V lookup: CDR1 SQVTM, CDR2 ANQGSEA. This CDR3 comprises 14 residues. For the CDR3, the DNA is TGCAGCGCCTCGACAGGGGGCCTTGATCAGCCCCAGCATTTT. It yields the protein CSASTGGLDQPQHF.

This clone was recorded a few times. One end of the junction is discordant with germline, which a read error may explain. The gene calls are TRBV6-6 and TRBJ1-5; D remains ambiguous. The length of the CDR3 is 12 residues. Germline assignment: CDR1 MNHNY and CDR2 SVGAGI (reference sequence). The CDR3 here is CASSKSTQPQHF. CDR3 sequence (DNA): TGTGCCAGCAGTAAGAGCACTCAGCCCCAGCATTTT.

The chain links TRBV7-9 to TRBJ2-7; 7 bases map to TRBD1. The germline V gene encodes CDR1 SEHNR and CDR2 FQNEAQ (reference sequence). The CDR3 has 14 amino acids. V shed 5 bases, J shed 1 base, and the junction held 5 bases outside the gene matches. The DNA of the CDR3 is TGTGCCAGCAGCCCCCCGACAGGGTCCTACGAGCAGTACTTC. Amino acid sequence: CASSPPTGSYEQYF. Drawing the rest from reference TRBV7-9 and TRBJ2-7, the complete variable domain is DTGVSQNPRHKITKRGQNVTFRCDPISEHNRLYWYRQTLGQGPEFLTYFQNEAQLEKSRLLSDRFSAERPKGSFSTLEIQRTEQGDSAMYLCASSPPTGSYEQYFGPGTRLTVT.

In this sample, this clone turned up once. This chain joins TRBV7-6 and TRBJ2-1; TRBD2 matches 8 bases. The CDR3 has 15 residues. J lost 7 bases, V lost 3 bases, and 8 bases had no gene match. CDR1 and CDR2 (germline): SGHVS, FNYEAQ. CDR3 protein: CASSFSSGGRNEQFF. CDR3 bases: TGTGCCAGCAGCTTCTCCAGCGGGGGAAGAAATGAGCAGTTCTTC. The full variable domain, rest sourced from reference TRBV7-6 and TRBJ2-1, is GAGVSQSPRYKVTKRGQDVALRCDPISGHVSLYWYRQALGQGPEFLTYFNYEAQQDKSGLPNDRFSAERPEGSISTLTIQRTEQRDSAMYRCASSFSSGGRNEQFFGPGTRLTVL.

The chain combines TRBV7-9 with TRBJ2-7; D not certain. CDR1 and CDR2 (germline): SEHNR, FQNEAQ (reference sequence). The ends were cut back, 2 bases at V and 3 bases at J, with 14 bases in the middle. There are 15 residues in the CDR3. This chain's CDR3 is CASSLIYVERYEQYF. The CDR3 DNA follows: TGTGCCAGCAGCTTAATCTACGTTGAGCGCTACGAGCAGTACTTC. Full variable domain (rest looked up from reference TRBV7-9 and TRBJ2-7): DTGVSQNPRHKITKRGQNVTFRCDPISEHNRLYWYRQTLGQGPEFLTYFQNEAQLEKSRLLSDRFSAERPKGSFSTLEIQRTEQGDSAMYLCASSLIYVERYEQYFGPGTRLTVT.

The J gene is TRBJ1-2, the V gene TRBV27; TRBD1 agrees at 7 bases. The CDR3 has 13 amino acids. The V gene's germline CDR1 is MNHEY and CDR2 SMNVEV (reference sequence). J was trimmed by 4 bases and V by 6 bases; bases with no gene match: 5. CDR3 coding DNA: TGTGCCAGCAGCCTACAGGGGACCTATGGCTACACCTTC. This codes for CASSLQGTYGYTF.

This CDR3 reads CASRPTGGNYGYTF. The CDR3 bases are TGTGCCAGTAGGCCGACAGGGGGCAACTATGGCTACACCTTC. J is TRBJ1-2 and V is TRBV19; 10 bases agree with TRBD1. The CDR3 is 14 residues long. Trimming removed 6 bases from V and 2 bases from J; junction bases left unmatched: 3. CDR1 and CDR2 (germline): LNHDA, SQIVND (reference sequence).

The chain couples TRBV6-5 to TRBJ2-7; 12 bases align to TRBD1. Germline V gives CDR1 MNHEY, CDR2 SVGAGI. The CDR3 sequence is 15 residues long. The trim removed 2 bases at V and 4 bases at J, leaving 3 bases unmatched. The CDR3 nucleotides are TGTGCCAGCAGTTACAAGGGACAGGGGGCTTACGAGCAGTACTTC. This encodes CASSYKGQGAYEQYF.